Listed below are T cell receptor beta chains from one sample, sequenced in a study of T cells in localized non-small cell lung cancer. Profiled with immunoSEQ multiplex PCR; TCRdb holds only in-frame clones, not every one. The sample records roughly 30,000 clones, around 90% being singletons. The sequencing used peripheral blood, collected before any cancer treatment. The receptors shown here come from a woman between 18 and 55 years old with stage I lung adenocarcinoma. Both conserved end residues are part of each CDR3. A D gene is named only where the DNA matches it firmly. The size field is filled for only some rows; it gives once, few, many or a size class.

TGTGCCAGCTCACTGACGACAGGGTTTAGCACAGATACGCAGTATTTT,CASSLTTGFSTDTQYF,TRBV18,TRBJ2-3,TRBD1,.
TGTGCCAGTAGTATGACTGGAGGGCCCTACAATGAGCAGTTCTTC,CASSMTGGPYNEQFF,TRBV19,TRBJ2-1,.,once
TGTGCCAGCAGTGCTGCAGGTGGGTACACTGAAGCTTTCTTT,CASSAAGGYTEAFF,TRBV5-6,TRBJ1-1,.,.
TGTGCCAGCAGCGACCTCTTAATCGGGGAGAAGAATTCACCCCTCCACTTT,CASSDLLIGEKNSPLHF,TRBV2,TRBJ1-6,.,.
TGTGCCAGCGCCCGGGACTTCTCCTACGAGCAGTACTTC,CASARDFSYEQYF,TRBV11-3,TRBJ2-7,.,.
TGTGCCAGCAGTCGGACAGGGGCGAGGAACACTGAAGCTTTCTTT,CASSRTGARNTEAFF,TRBV28,TRBJ1-1,TRBD1,.
TGCGCCAGCAGTTTATCAGGGGTTGCAGACACTGAAGCTTTCTTT,CASSLSGVADTEAFF,TRBV5-1,TRBJ1-1,.,.
TGTGCCAGCAGTCAGGGGGCGGAGACTGAAGCTTTCTTT,CASSQGAETEAFF,TRBV7-9,TRBJ1-1,TRBD1,once
TGTGCCAGCAGTGAAACCCCTAGCGGGCGGTACAACACAGATACGCAGTATTTT,CASSETPSGRYNTDTQYF,TRBV6-1,TRBJ2-3,TRBD2,.
TGTGCCAGTAGTATTTTGGATATGGGTGAGCAGTTCTTC,CASSILDMGEQFF,TRBV19,TRBJ2-1,.,.
TGTGCCAGCAGGTTACTAGCGGGACCCTACAATGAGCAGTTCTTC,CASRLLAGPYNEQFF,TRBV6-6,TRBJ2-1,TRBD2,.
TGTGCCAGCAGTGAAGCCGGTTATTTCTACGAGCAGTACTTC,CASSEAGYFYEQYF,TRBV6-1,TRBJ2-7,.,.
TGTGCCAGCAGTCTGGACACGAGCTCCTACGAGCAGTACTTC,CASSLDTSSYEQYF,TRBV7-9,TRBJ2-7,.,.
TGTGCCAGCAGCCAATTATCCGGGAGGGCTGTATACGAGCAGTACTTC,CASSQLSGRAVYEQYF,TRBV4-2,TRBJ2-7,TRBD2,once
TGCGCCAGCAGCTCCGGGAACACTGAAGCTTTCTTT,CASSSGNTEAFF,TRBV5-1,TRBJ1-1,.,.
TGTGCCAGCAGCCACCTGTGGGGGGCAGAGGGGTATGGCTACACCTTC,CASSHLWGAEGYGYTF,TRBV21-1,TRBJ1-2,.,once
TGTGCCAGCAGTTCTAGGGGGCTCGAGCAGTACTTC,CASSSRGLEQYF,TRBV28,TRBJ2-7,TRBD1,.
TGTGCCAGCAGCGTTACCGGGACTAGCGGGAGGGCTGGCGGGGAGCTGTTTTTT,CASSVTGTSGRAGGELFF,TRBV7-9,TRBJ2-2,TRBD2,.
TGTGCCAGCAGCCCGGACAGCCTTAATGAAAAACTGTTTTTT,CASSPDSLNEKLFF,TRBV7-9,TRBJ1-4,.,once
TGTGCCAGCGCCAAGTCCGGGGGAGATCAGCCCCAGCATTTT,CASAKSGGDQPQHF,TRBV27,TRBJ1-5,.,.
TGTGCCAGCAGTTTTCCTCGACAGGGGAACTATGGCTACACCTTC,CASSFPRQGNYGYTF,TRBV28,TRBJ1-2,TRBD1,.
TGTGCCAGCAGCGGAGGGATAGGGGAAGAAAAACTGTTTTTT,CASSGGIGEEKLFF,TRBV2,TRBJ1-4,.,.
TGTGCCACCAGCGGTTACGACAGGGGGGTTGAAAAACTGTTTTTT,CATSGYDRGVEKLFF,TRBV15,TRBJ1-4,TRBD1,once
TGTGCCAGCAGTTTTTATTCAGGGGACTATGGCTACACCTTC,CASSFYSGDYGYTF,TRBV28,TRBJ1-2,.,.
TGTGCCAGCAGCGTAGAAGGACTACCAACCTACAATGAGCAGTTCTTC,CASSVEGLPTYNEQFF,TRBV9,TRBJ2-1,.,.
TGCGCCAGCAGCCAAGAAGGGACAGGGGCAATCAATCCCCAGCATTTT,CASSQEGTGAINPQHF,TRBV4-1,TRBJ1-5,TRBD1,.
TGTGCCAGCAACCAAGCGGGGGCGCTGAACACTGAAGCTTTCTTT,CASNQAGALNTEAFF,TRBV4-2,TRBJ1-1,.,.
TGTGCCAGCAGCCCGTGGACCGGGAGCACAGATACGCAGTATTTT,CASSPWTGSTDTQYF,TRBV7-2,TRBJ2-3,.,few
TGTGCTAGTGGTTTGGTACCGTACAATGAGCAGTTCTTC,CASGLVPYNEQFF,TRBV12-5,TRBJ2-1,.,.
TGTGCCAGCAGCGGAAAATTAGGACAGACAGATACGCAGTATTTT,CASSGKLGQTDTQYF,TRBV5-4,TRBJ2-3,.,.